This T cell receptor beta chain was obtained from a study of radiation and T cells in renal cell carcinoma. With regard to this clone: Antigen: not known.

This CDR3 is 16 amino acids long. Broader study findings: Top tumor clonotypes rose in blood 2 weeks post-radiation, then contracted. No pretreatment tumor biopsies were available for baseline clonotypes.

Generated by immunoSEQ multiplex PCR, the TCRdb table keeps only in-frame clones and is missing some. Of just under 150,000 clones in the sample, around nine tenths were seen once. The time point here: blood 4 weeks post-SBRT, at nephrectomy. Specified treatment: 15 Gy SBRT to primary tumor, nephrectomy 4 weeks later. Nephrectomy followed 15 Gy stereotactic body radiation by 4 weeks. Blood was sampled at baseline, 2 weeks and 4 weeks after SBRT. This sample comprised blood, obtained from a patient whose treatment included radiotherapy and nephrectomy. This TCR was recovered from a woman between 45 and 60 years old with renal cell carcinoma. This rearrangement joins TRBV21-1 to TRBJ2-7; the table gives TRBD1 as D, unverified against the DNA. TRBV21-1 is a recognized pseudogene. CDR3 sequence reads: CASSKIGQGPFCEQYF. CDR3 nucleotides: TGTGCCAGCAGCAAGATAGGACAGGGACCCTTCTGCGAGCAGTACTTC.